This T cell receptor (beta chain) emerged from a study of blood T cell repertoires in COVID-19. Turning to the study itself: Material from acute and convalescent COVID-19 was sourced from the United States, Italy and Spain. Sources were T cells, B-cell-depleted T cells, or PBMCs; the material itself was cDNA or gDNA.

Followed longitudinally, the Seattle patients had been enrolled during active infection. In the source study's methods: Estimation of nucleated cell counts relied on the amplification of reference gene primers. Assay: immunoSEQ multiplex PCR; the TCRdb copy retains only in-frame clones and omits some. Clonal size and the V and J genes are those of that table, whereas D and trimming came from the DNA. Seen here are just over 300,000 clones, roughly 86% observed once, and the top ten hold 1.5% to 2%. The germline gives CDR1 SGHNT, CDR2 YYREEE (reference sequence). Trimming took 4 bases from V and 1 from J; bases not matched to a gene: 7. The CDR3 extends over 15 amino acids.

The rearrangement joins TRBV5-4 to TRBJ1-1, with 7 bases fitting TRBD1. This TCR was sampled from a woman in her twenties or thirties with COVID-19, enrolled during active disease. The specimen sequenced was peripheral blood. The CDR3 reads CASSPLGQKNTEAFF. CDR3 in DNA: TGTGCCAGCAGCCCCCTGGGACAGAAGAACACTGAAGCTTTCTTT.